This record concerns one T cell receptor (beta chain) sequence. This entry is derived from a study of blood T cell repertoires in COVID-19. Background on the study: The United States, Italy and Spain were the sources of the acute and convalescent COVID-19 samples. T cells, B-cell-depleted T cells, or PBMCs supplied cDNA or gDNA.

Losses at the gene ends were 3 bases for V and 7 bases for J; bases not matched to a gene: 7. Germline CDR1 and CDR2: SGHTA and FQGTGA. The CDR3 has 16 amino acids. Under the authors' procedure: The assay estimated nucleated cells by amplifying reference gene primers. Data came from immunoSEQ multiplex PCR; TCRdb stores just in-frame clones and leaves some out. The DNA was the basis for D and trimming; V, J and clone size are from that table. The repertoire holds 200,000 to 250,000 clones, with 80% to 90% as singletons. This TCR was recovered from a man between 25 and 39 years old with COVID-19, enrolled during active disease. The sample was peripheral blood. This chain connects TRBV7-3 to TRBJ2-2, with TRBD2 matching 11 bases. CDR3 region: CASSLLAGGVVGELFF. The CDR3 DNA reads TGTGCCAGCAGCTTGTTAGCGGGAGGGGTCGTCGGGGAGCTGTTTTTT.